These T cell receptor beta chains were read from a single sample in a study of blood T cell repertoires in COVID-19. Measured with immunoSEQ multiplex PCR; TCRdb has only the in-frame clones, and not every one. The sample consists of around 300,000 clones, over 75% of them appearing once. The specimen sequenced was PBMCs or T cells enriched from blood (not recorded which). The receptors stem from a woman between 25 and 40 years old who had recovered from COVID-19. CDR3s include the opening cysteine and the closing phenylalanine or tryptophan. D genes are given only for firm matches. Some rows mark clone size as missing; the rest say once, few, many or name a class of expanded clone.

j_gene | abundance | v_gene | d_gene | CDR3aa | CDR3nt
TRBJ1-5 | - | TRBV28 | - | CASSLAGGYHQPQHF | TGTGCCAGCAGTTTAGCGGGGGGGTATCATCAGCCCCAGCATTTT
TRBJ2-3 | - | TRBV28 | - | CASSLYGGGTDTQYF | TGTGCCAGCAGTTTATACGGGGGAGGCACAGATACGCAGTATTTT
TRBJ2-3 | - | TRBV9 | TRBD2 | CASSVAGTSGGDTDTQYF | TGTGCCAGCAGCGTAGCGGGGACTAGCGGGGGAGACACAGATACGCAGTATTTT
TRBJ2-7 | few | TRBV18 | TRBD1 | CASSPLGGQGGEQYF | TGTGCCAGCTCACCCCTTGGGGGACAGGGGGGCGAGCAGTACTTC
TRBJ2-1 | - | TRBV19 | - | CASSIWRGPSFF | TGTGCCAGTAGTATATGGAGAGGGCCCTCGTTCTTC
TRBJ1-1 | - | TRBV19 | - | CASSIQGGETEAFF | TGTGCCAGTAGTATACAGGGAGGAGAAACTGAAGCTTTCTTT
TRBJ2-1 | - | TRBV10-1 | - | CASSRTRGPGEYNEQFF | TGCGCCAGCAGCCGGACGCGGGGGCCTGGGGAATACAATGAGCAGTTCTTC
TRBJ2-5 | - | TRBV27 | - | CASSPRQDTGETQYF | TGTGCCAGCAGTCCAAGACAGGATACGGGGGAGACCCAGTACTTC
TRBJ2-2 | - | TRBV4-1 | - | CASSQGDYPGELFF | TGCGCCAGCAGCCAAGGCGACTACCCCGGGGAGCTGTTTTTT
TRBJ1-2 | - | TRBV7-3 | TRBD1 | CASSLGPGQEGGYTF | TGTGCCAGCAGCTTAGGCCCCGGACAGGAGGGAGGCTACACCTTC
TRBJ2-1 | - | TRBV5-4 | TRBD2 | CASSRGLAGGTEQFF | TGTGCCAGCAGCAGGGGACTAGCGGGGGGGACAGAGCAGTTCTTC
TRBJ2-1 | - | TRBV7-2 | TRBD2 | CASSLTSGSGKGEQFF | TGTGCCAGCAGCTTAACTAGCGGGAGCGGAAAAGGTGAGCAGTTCTTC
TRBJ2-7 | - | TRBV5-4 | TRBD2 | CASSPGRGGRYEQYF | TGTGCCAGCAGCCCCGGGCGGGGGGGCCGCTACGAGCAGTACTTC
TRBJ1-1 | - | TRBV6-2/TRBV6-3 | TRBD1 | CASIPEGAMNTEAFF | TGTGCCAGCATCCCAGAGGGGGCCATGAACACTGAAGCTTTCTTT
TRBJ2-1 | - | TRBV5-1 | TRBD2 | CASSSNGGAGNEQFF | TGCGCCAGCAGCTCCAACGGGGGGGCGGGCAATGAGCAGTTCTTC
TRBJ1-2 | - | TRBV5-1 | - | CASSPGDLNYGYTF | TGCGCCAGCTCCCCGGGGGACCTAAACTATGGCTACACCTTC
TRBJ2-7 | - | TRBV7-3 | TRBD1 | CASSLRAGGANEQYF | TGTGCCAGCAGCTTAAGGGCAGGGGGAGCGAACGAGCAGTACTTC
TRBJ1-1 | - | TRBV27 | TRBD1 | CASRSDREDTEAFF | TGTGCCAGCAGATCGGACAGGGAGGACACTGAAGCTTTCTTT
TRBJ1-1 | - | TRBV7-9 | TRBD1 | CASSRQLGQGATEAFF | TGTGCCAGCAGCCGACAACTGGGACAGGGGGCCACTGAAGCTTTCTTT
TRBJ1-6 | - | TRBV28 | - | CASCGGSSYNSPLHF | TGTGCCAGCTGCGGGGGCAGCTCCTATAATTCACCCCTCCACTTT
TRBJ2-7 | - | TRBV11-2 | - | CASSLDRGRGDF | TGTGCCAGCAGCTTAGATAGGGGCAGGGGGGACTTC
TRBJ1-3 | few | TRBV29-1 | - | CSVWTDGNTIYF | TGCAGCGTCTGGACAGATGGAAACACCATATATTTT
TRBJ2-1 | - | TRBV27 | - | CASSLLTANEQFF | TGTGCCAGCAGTTTATTAACAGCAAATGAGCAGTTCTTC
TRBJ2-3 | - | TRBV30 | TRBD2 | CAWDYSGGEDTQYF | TGTGCCTGGGATTATAGCGGGGGGGAAGATACGCAGTATTTT
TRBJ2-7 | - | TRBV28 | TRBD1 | CASSLRQGWDEQYF | TGTGCCAGCAGTTTACGACAGGGTTGGGACGAGCAGTACTTC
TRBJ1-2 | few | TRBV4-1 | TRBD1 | CASSHDPPGGYGYTF | TGCGCCAGCAGCCACGATCCCCCAGGGGGCTATGGCTACACCTTC
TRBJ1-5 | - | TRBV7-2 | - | CASSLAQGQPQHF | TGTGCCAGCAGCTTAGCTCAGGGTCAGCCCCAGCATTTT
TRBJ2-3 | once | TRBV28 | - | CASSFVTRAVGTQYF | TGTGCCAGCAGCTTTGTGACTAGGGCCGTCGGTACGCAGTATTTT
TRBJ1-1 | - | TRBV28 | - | CASSLRTEAFF | TGTGCCAGCAGTTTACGCACTGAAGCTTTCTTT
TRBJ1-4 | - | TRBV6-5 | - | CASRTGTTNEKLFF | TGTGCCAGCAGAACAGGGACAACTAATGAAAAACTGTTTTTT
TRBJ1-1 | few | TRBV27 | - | CASKFGEGSWTEAFF | TGTGCCAGCAAGTTTGGGGAGGGGAGTTGGACTGAAGCTTTCTTT
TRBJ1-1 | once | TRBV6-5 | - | CASSYSRARIAEAFF | TGTGCCAGCAGTTACTCGAGGGCCCGCATTGCTGAAGCTTTCTTT
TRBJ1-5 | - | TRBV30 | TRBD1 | CAWMGQTSNQPQHF | TGTGCCTGGATGGGACAGACTAGCAATCAGCCCCAGCATTTT
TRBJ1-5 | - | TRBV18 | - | CASSHENSNQPQHF | TGTGCCAGCTCACACGAGAATAGCAATCAGCCCCAGCATTTT
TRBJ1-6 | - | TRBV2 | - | CASSHGLAISPLHF | TGTGCCAGCAGTCACGGACTTGCAATCTCACCCCTCCACTTT
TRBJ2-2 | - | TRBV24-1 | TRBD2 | CATSARPLAGGPGELFF | TGTGCCACCAGTGCCCGGCCTCTAGCGGGGGGGCCGGGGGAGCTGTTTTTT
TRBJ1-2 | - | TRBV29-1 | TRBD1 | CSVDEDRGPLFYTF | TGCAGCGTTGATGAGGACAGGGGGCCCCTTTTCTACACCTTC
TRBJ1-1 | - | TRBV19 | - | CASSPGGVSNTEAFF | TGTGCCAGTAGTCCCGGGGGGGTATCGAACACTGAAGCTTTCTTT
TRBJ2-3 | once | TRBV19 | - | CASSRGPGLRGTDTQYF | TGTGCCAGTAGTCGAGGCCCGGGACTCCGGGGCACAGATACGCAGTATTTT
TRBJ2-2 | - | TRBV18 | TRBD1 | CASSLTGTGINTGELFF | TGTGCCAGCTCATTAACCGGGACAGGGATAAACACCGGGGAGCTGTTTTTT
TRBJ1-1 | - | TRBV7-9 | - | CASSSGQHTEAFF | TGTGCCAGCAGCTCCGGACAGCACACTGAAGCTTTCTTT
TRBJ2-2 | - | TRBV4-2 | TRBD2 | CASSQSGGAEAGELFF | TGTGCCAGCAGCCAAAGCGGGGGGGCCGAGGCCGGGGAGCTGTTTTTT
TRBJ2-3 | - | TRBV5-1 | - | CASSFELPTDTQYF | TGCGCCAGCAGCTTTGAACTCCCCACAGATACGCAGTATTTT
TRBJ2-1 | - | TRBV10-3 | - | CAILKSLSSYNEQFF | TGTGCCATCCTTAAGTCCTTGAGCTCCTACAATGAGCAGTTCTTC
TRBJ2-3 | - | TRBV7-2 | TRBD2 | CASRLAGGPTDTQYF | TGTGCCAGCAGGCTAGCGGGGGGGCCCACAGATACGCAGTATTTT
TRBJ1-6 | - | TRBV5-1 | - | CASSVDSLNSPLHF | TGCGCCAGCAGCGTCGACAGCCTTAATTCACCCCTCCACTTT
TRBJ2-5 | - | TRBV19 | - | CASSTWSSGGQETQYF | TGTGCCAGTAGTACCTGGAGTTCCGGAGGCCAAGAGACCCAGTACTTC
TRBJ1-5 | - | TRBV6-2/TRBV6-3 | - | CASSRDIGQPQHF | TGTGCCAGCAGCCGGGACATCGGGCAGCCCCAGCATTTT
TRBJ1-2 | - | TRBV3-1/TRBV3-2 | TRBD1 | CASSPRGQGDGYTF | TGTGCCAGCAGCCCAAGGGGGCAGGGGGATGGCTACACCTTC
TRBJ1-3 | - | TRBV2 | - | CASSSRGGNTIYF | TGTGCCAGCAGTAGTAGGGGAGGAAACACCATATATTTT